This TCR beta chain was observed in a study of technical replicates of blood from four donors. This clone was recorded once. Per germline, CDR1 SGHTA and CDR2 FQGNSA. The CDR3 runs 16 residues. V lost 0 bases and J lost 0, with 11 bases in between. Produced via immunoSEQ multiplex PCR; TCRdb's table is partial and in-frame only. This sample has around 78,000 clones, with approximately 95% found just once. The TCR sequence derives from a human donor in good health. The chain recombines TRBV7-2 with TRBJ2-5; D remains unclear. The specimen was T cells isolated from PBMCs. This CDR3 reads CASSLATNQYQETQYF. CDR3 nucleotide sequence: TGTGCCAGCAGCTTAGCTACAAACCAATACCAAGAGACCCAGTACTTC.